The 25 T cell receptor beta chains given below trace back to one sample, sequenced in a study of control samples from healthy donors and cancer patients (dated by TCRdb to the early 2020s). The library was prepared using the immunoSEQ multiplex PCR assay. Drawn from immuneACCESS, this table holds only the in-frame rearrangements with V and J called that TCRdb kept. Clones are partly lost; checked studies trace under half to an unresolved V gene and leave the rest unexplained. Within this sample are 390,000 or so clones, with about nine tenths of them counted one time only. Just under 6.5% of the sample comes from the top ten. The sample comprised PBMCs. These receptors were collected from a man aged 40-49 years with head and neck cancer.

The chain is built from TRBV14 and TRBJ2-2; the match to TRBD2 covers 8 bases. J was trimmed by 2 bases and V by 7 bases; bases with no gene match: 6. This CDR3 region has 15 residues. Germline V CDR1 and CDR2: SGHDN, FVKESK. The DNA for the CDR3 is TGTGCCAGCAATCCGGGAGGGTTAAACACCGGGGAGCTGTTTTTT. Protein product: CASNPGGLNTGELFF.

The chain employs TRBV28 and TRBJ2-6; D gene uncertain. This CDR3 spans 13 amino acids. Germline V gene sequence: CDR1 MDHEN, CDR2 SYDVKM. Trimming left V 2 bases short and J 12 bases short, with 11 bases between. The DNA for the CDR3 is TGTGCCAGCAGTTTACCCGCTTCCGCCGTCCTGACTTTC. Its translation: CASSLPASAVLTF.

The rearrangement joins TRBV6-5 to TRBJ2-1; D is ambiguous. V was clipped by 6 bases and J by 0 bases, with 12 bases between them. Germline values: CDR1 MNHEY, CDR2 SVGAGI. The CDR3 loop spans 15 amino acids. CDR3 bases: TGTGCCAGCAGCTCCGGCCTCAGCTCCTACAATGAGCAGTTCTTC. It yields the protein CASSSGLSSYNEQFF.

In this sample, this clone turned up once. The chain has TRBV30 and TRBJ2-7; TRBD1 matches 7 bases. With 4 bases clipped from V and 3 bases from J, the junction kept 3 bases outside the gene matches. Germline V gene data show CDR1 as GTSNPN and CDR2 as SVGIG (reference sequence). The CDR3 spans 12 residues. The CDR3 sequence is CAWIRDSYEQYF. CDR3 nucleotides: TGTGCCTGGATTCGGGACAGCTACGAGCAGTACTTC.

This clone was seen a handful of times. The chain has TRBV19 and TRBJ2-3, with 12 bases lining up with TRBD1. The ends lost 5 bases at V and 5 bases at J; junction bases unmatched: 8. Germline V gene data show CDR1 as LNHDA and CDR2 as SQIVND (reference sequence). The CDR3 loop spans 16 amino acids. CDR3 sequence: CASSAWGQGAGDTQYF. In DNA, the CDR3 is TGTGCCAGTAGTGCGTGGGGACAGGGGGCCGGAGATACGCAGTATTTT.

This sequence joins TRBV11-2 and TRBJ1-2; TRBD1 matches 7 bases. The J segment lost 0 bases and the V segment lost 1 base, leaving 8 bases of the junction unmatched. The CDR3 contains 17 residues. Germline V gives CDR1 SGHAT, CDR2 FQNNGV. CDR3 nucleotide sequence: TGTGCCAGCAGCTTAGGTGTCAGGGGGTCGTCTAACTATGGCTACACCTTC. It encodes CASSLGVRGSSNYGYTF.

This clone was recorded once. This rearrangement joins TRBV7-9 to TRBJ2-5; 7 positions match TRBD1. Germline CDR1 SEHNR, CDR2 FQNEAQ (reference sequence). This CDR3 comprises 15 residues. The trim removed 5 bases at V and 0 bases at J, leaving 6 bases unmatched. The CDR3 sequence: CASSPRGTDQETQYF. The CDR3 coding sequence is TGTGCCAGCAGCCCCAGGGGGACGGACCAAGAGACCCAGTACTTC.

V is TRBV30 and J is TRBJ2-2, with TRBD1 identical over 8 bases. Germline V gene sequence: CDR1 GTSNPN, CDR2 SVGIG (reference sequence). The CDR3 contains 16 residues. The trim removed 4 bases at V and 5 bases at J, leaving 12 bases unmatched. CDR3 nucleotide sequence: TGTGCCTGGACGGTAGGTCAGGGGGCGACGACCGGGGAGCTGTTTTTT. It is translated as CAWTVGQGATTGELFF.

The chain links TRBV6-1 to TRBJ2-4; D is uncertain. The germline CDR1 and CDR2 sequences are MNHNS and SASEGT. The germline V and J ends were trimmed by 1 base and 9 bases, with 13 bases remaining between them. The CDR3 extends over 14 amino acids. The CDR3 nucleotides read TGTGCCAGCAGTGAAGGGACCCCCGTAGGCATTCAGTACTTC. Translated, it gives CASSEGTPVGIQYF.

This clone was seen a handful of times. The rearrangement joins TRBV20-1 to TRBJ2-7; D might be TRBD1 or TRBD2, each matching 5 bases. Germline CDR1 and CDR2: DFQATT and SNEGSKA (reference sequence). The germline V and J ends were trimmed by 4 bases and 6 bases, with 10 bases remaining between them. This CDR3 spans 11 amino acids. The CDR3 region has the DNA TGCAGTGCTACAACGGGGCCCGAGCAGTACTTC. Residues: CSATTGPEQYF.

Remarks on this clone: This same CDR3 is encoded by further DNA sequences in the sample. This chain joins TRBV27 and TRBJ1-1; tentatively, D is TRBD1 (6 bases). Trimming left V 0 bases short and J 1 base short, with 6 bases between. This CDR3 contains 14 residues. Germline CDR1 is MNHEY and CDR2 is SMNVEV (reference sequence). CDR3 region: CASSLSGGNTEAFF. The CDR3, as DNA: TGTGCCAGCAGTTTATCAGGGGGGAACACTGAAGCTTTCTTT.

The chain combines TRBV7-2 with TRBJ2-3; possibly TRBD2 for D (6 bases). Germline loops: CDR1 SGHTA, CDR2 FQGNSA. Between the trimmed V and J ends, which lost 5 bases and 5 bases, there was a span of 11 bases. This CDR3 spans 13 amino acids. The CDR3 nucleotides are TGTGCCAGCAGCCCGGCCGGGAGAGATACGCAGTATTTT. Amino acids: CASSPAGRDTQYF.

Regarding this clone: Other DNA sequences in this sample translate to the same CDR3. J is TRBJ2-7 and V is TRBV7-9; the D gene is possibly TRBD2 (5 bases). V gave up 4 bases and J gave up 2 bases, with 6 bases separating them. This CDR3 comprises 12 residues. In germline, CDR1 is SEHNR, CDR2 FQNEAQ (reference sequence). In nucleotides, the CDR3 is TGTGCCAGCAGCTCCGGGGCCTACGAGCAGTACTTC. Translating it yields CASSSGAYEQYF.

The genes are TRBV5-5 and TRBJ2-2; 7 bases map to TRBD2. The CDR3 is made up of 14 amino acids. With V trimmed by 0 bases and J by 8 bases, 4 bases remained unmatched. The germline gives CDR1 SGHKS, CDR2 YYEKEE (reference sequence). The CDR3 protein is CASSLVSSGGELFF. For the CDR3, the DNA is TGTGCCAGCAGCTTGGTATCTAGCGGAGGGGAGCTGTTTTTT.

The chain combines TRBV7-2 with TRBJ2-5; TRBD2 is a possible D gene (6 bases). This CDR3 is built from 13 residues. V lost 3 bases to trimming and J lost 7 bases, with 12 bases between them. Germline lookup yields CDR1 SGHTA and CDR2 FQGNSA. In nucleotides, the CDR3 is TGTGCCAGCAGCTTTCGCGGGGCGGGGACCCAGTACTTC. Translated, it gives CASSFRGAGTQYF.

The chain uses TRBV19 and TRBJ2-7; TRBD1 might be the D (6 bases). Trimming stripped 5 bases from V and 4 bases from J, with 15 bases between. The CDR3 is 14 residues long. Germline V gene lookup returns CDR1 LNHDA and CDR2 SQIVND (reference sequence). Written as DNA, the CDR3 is TGTGCCAGTAGTGACCAGGCAGGGGAGTACGAGCAGTACTTC. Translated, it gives CASSDQAGEYEQYF.

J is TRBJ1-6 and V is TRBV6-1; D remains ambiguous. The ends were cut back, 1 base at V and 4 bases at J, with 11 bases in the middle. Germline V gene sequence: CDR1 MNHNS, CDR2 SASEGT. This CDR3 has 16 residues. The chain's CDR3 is CASSEGITNYNSPLHF. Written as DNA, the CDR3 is TGTGCCAGCAGTGAAGGGATTACAAATTATAATTCACCCCTCCACTTT.

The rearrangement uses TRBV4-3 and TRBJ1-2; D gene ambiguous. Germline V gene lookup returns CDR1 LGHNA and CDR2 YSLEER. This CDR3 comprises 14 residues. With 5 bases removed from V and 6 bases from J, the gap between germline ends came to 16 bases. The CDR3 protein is CASSKRTSPDGYTF. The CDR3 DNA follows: TGCGCCAGCAGCAAAAGGACCTCACCGGATGGCTACACCTTC.

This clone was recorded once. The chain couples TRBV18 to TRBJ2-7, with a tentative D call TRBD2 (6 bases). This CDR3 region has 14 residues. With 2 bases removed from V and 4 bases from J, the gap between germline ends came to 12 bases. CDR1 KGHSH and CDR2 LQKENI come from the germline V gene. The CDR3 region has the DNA TGTGCCAGCTCACCAGGAGGGACTCAGTACGAGCAGTACTTC. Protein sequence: CASSPGGTQYEQYF.

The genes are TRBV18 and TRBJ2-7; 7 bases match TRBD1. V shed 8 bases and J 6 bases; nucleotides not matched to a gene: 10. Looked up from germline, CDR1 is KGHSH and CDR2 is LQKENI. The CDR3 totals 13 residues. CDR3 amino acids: CASRPRDSGEQYF. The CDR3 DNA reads TGTGCCAGCCGACCCAGGGACAGCGGCGAGCAGTACTTC.

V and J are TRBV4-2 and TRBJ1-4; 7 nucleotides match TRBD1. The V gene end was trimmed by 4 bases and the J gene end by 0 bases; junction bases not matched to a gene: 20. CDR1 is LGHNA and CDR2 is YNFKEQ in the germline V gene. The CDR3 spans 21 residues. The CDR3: CASSPGGGAYLRGATNEKLFF. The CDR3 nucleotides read TGTGCCAGCAGCCCAGGGGGAGGGGCGTATTTGAGAGGAGCAACTAATGAAAAACTGTTTTTT.

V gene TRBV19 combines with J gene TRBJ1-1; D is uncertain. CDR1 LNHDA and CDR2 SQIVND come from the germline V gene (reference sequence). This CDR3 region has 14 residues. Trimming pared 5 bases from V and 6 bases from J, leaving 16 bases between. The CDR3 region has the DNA TGTGCCAGTAGTCAGCGGTTCCAGACGCCTGAAGCTTTCTTT. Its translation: CASSQRFQTPEAFF. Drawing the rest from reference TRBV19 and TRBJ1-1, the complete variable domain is DGGITQSPKYLFRKEGQNVTLSCEQNLNHDAMYWYRQDPGQGLRLIYYSQIVNDFQKGDIAEGYSVSREKKESFPLTVTSAQKNPTAFYLCASSQRFQTPEAFFGQGTRLTVV.

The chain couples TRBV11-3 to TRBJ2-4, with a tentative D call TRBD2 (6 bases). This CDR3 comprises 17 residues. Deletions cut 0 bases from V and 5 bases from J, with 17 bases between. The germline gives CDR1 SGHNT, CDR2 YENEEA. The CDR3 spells CASSLDPLAGIQNIQYF. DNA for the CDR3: TGTGCCAGCAGCTTAGATCCCTTGGCGGGGATCCAAAACATTCAGTACTTC.

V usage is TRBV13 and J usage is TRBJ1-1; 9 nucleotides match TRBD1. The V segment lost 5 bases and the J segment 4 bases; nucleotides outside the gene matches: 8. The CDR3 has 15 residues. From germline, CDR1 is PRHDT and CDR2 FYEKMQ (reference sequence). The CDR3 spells CASSPGTGRATEAFF. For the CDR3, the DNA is TGTGCCAGCAGCCCAGGGACAGGGAGAGCCACTGAAGCTTTCTTT.

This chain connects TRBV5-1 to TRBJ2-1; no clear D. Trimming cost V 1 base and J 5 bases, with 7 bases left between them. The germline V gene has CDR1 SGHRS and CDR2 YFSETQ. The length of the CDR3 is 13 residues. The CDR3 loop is CASSLQVNNEQFF. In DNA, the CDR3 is TGCGCCAGCAGCTTGCAGGTTAACAATGAGCAGTTCTTC.